Below, 11 T cell receptor beta chains from the same sample are listed, as sequenced in a study of cytomegalovirus exposure and HLA in healthy donors. The PCR was carried out with 60 Vbeta primers and 13 Jbeta primers. The table came from immunoSEQ multiplex PCR; TCRdb's copy has only in-frame clones and leaves some out. The table records fewer than 180,000 clones, around 79% of them present only once. Sequencing was performed on PBMCs. The receptors originated from a human donor in good health.

The chain carries TRBV5-4 and TRBJ2-2, with D possibly matching TRBD2 (6 bases). The CDR3 spans 14 residues. Germline CDR1 and CDR2: SGHNT and YYREEE (reference sequence). V lost 4 bases and J 4 bases, leaving 11 bases between the germline ends. The CDR3 loop reads CASSPTRSTGELFF. In nucleotides, the CDR3 is TGTGCCAGCAGCCCGACTAGATCCACCGGGGAGCTGTTTTTT.

V is TRBV4-2 and J is TRBJ2-3; TRBD2 is a possible D gene (6 bases). The germline gives CDR1 LGHNA, CDR2 YNFKEQ. The CDR3 loop spans 15 amino acids. Trimming took 2 bases from V and 0 from J, leaving 9 bases between them. The chain's CDR3 is CASSQRSGSTDTQYF. The CDR3 coding sequence is TGTGCCAGCAGCCAACGGAGCGGGAGCACAGATACGCAGTATTTT.

This clone was counted once. This sequence joins TRBV25-1 and TRBJ1-6; 7 bases fit TRBD1. This CDR3 is built from 14 residues. Germline V gene data show CDR1 as MGHDK and CDR2 as SYGVNS. Trimming took 6 bases from V and 8 from J; bases not matched to a gene: 7. The CDR3 sequence is CASRSGTDYSPLHF. CDR3 in DNA: TGTGCCAGCAGATCAGGGACAGACTATTCACCCCTCCACTTT.

The rearrangement joins TRBV6-1 to TRBJ2-7; a weak D match, TRBD1 (5 bases). With 6 bases removed from V and 3 bases from J, the gap between germline ends came to 15 bases. Germline V gene data show CDR1 as MNHNS and CDR2 as SASEGT. This CDR3 region has 14 residues. The CDR3, as DNA: TGTGCCAGCAGGACGACCTTGACAGACTACGAGCAGTACTTC. Amino acids: CASRTTLTDYEQYF.

The table lists this clone with a count of one. The CDR3 nucleotides are TGTGCCAGCAGCCATGCCGGACTGATAAACACTGAAGCTTTCTTT. This encodes CASSHAGLINTEAFF. J is TRBJ1-1 and V is TRBV14; D not certain. The V gene's germline CDR1 is SGHDN and CDR2 FVKESK. With 3 bases removed from V and 2 bases from J, the gap between germline ends came to 13 bases. The CDR3 is 15 amino acids.

The V gene is TRBV7-2, the J gene TRBJ1-5; the D is unclear. V was trimmed by 5 bases and J by 0 bases, leaving 8 bases between them. The CDR3 is made up of 14 amino acids. CDR1 SGHTA and CDR2 FQGNSA come from the germline V gene. The CDR3 region has the DNA TGTGCCAGCAGCATCCGGGGTAGCAATCAGCCCCAGCATTTT. It specifies CASSIRGSNQPQHF.

This clone came up a few times. V and J are TRBV5-1 and TRBJ1-3; TRBD2 agrees at 10 bases. The J call is doubtful: the DNA matches TRBJ2-2 better. Germline V gene data show CDR1 as SGHRS and CDR2 as YFSETQ. This CDR3 region has 16 residues. The CDR3 DNA is TGCGCCAGCAGCTTGGCCGAAGTAGCGGGAGGAGGGGAGCTGTTTTTT. It encodes CASSLAEVAGGGELFF.

The rearrangement joins TRBV15 to TRBJ2-2; 9 positions match TRBD1. This CDR3 is built from 16 residues. Germline CDR1 LNHNV, CDR2 YYDKDF (reference sequence). V lost 5 bases and J lost 7; bases outside the gene matches: 11. CDR3 in amino acids: CATSVRIQGAGGELFF. The CDR3 DNA is TGTGCCACCAGCGTAAGGATACAGGGGGCTGGCGGGGAGCTGTTTTTT.

The CDR3 region has the DNA TGTGCCAGCAGTAGGGGCCAGGGGGAAGACTACACCTTC. Translation: CASSRGQGEDYTF. This sequence joins TRBV6-6 and TRBJ1-2; 7 bases fit TRBD1. The germline gives CDR1 MNHNY, CDR2 SVGAGI (reference sequence). CDR3 size: 13 residues. V was clipped by 5 bases and J by 10 bases; unmatched bases: 10.

CDR3 amino acids: CASSPTSGGSYEQYF. The CDR3 DNA is TGTGCCAGCAGCCCGACTAGCGGGGGCTCCTACGAGCAGTACTTC. V gene TRBV9 combines with J gene TRBJ2-7; 12 bases line up with TRBD2. The junction had 2 bases not matched to a gene; V was cut back by 4 bases and J by 0 bases. CDR1 is SGDLS, CDR2 YYNGEE, per germline. This CDR3 is built from 15 residues.

The V and J genes are TRBV19 and TRBJ2-2; 8 positions match TRBD2. The CDR3 runs 14 residues. Germline trimming cut 6 bases from V and 6 bases from J; bases unmatched to any gene: 6. Germline assignment: CDR1 LNHDA and CDR2 SQIVND (reference sequence). The chain's CDR3 is CASSLTGGPGELFF. The DNA of the CDR3 is TGTGCCAGTAGCCTAACGGGAGGGCCCGGGGAGCTGTTTTTT.